This passage covers 17 T cell receptor beta chains from one sample sequenced in a study of shared clonotypes between healthy human individuals. Using immunoSEQ multiplex PCR, the repertoire was profiled, and TCRdb retains in-frame clones only, with some absent. Of millions of clones listed, about 92% are singletons. Sequenced: naive CD4+ T cells from PBMCs. The subset was: CD45RA+ positively selected. These receptors came from a young man in good health. Some clones in this sample may be carry-over from other donors' samples.

The chain uses TRBV2 and TRBJ2-1; 9 bases agree with TRBD2. CDR1 and CDR2 from the germline V gene are SNHLY and FYNNEI. The ends lost 1 base at V and 8 bases at J; junction bases unmatched: 9. There are 16 residues in the CDR3. The CDR3 protein is CASSEGSPSGIYEQFF. The CDR3 DNA reads TGTGCCAGCAGTGAAGGATCCCCTAGCGGGATTTATGAGCAGTTCTTC. Together with reference TRBV2 and TRBJ2-1, the CDR3 gives the full variable domain: EPEVTQTPSHQVTQMGQEVILRCVPISNHLYFYWYRQILGQKVEFLVSFYNNEISEKSEIFDDQFSVERPDGSNFTLKIRSTKLEDSAMYFCASSEGSPSGIYEQFFGPGTRLTVL.

This chain joins TRBV7-9 and TRBJ2-3; 13 bases map to TRBD2. The V and J ends lost 5 bases and 2 bases, in that order; junction bases with no gene match: 4. This CDR3 comprises 16 residues. Germline loops: CDR1 SEHNR, CDR2 FQNEAQ (reference sequence). CDR3 loop: CASSATSGRVTDTQYF. The CDR3 DNA reads as TGTGCCAGCAGCGCTACTAGCGGGAGGGTCACAGATACGCAGTATTTT.

The J gene is TRBJ1-1, the V gene TRBV28, with D uncertain. The CDR3 is made up of 15 amino acids. V shed 5 bases and J shed 4 bases, with 17 bases lying between them. Per germline, CDR1 MDHEN and CDR2 SYDVKM. The CDR3, as DNA: TGTGCCAGCAGTCCTAACCCGGGGTGGAGCACTGAAGCTTTCTTT. It encodes CASSPNPGWSTEAFF.

Concerning this clone itself: The sample holds other DNA sequences that translate to the same CDR3. The rearrangement joins TRBV30 to TRBJ2-5; weak D call: TRBD2 (6 bases). Germline V gene sequence: CDR1 GTSNPN, CDR2 SVGIG (reference sequence). V gave up 0 bases and J gave up 4 bases, with 6 bases separating them. The CDR3 runs to 12 residues. The CDR3 region is CAWSVGGETQYF. The CDR3 DNA sequence: TGTGCCTGGAGTGTGGGGGGAGAGACCCAGTACTTC.

The rearrangement links TRBV5-1 to TRBJ2-3, with TRBD1 identical over 8 bases. Germline CDR1 reads SGHRS; CDR2 reads YFSETQ. This CDR3 is built from 15 residues. The ends lost 1 base at V and 2 bases at J; junction bases unmatched: 3. CDR3 in amino acids: CASSLWDRSTDTQYF. DNA of the CDR3: TGCGCCAGCAGCTTGTGGGACAGGTCCACAGATACGCAGTATTTT.

This chain links TRBV5-6 with TRBJ2-5; no reliable D call. The germline V gene encodes CDR1 SGHDT and CDR2 YYEEEE. This CDR3 is 14 amino acids long. Trimming took 0 bases from V and 9 from J, leaving 15 bases between them. The CDR3: CASSLVGRFLAQYF. As DNA, the CDR3 is TGTGCCAGCAGCTTGGTGGGTAGGTTTCTGGCCCAGTACTTC.

On this clone: The sample holds other DNA sequences that translate to the same CDR3. The CDR3 sequence: CASSLSQPTDTQYF. The CDR3 DNA reads TGCGCCAGCAGCTTGAGCCAGCCCACAGATACGCAGTATTTT. This rearrangement joins TRBV5-1 to TRBJ2-3, with D unresolved. The CDR3 is 14 residues long. V was trimmed by 1 base and J by 2 bases, leaving 8 bases between them. In germline, CDR1 is SGHRS, CDR2 YFSETQ.

For the CDR3, the DNA is TGTGCCAGCAGTTCAGGGGATCGTGAGCAGTTCTTC. This codes for CASSSGDREQFF. V usage is TRBV28 and J usage is TRBJ2-1; TRBD1 is a possible D gene (6 bases). Germline CDR1 is MDHEN and CDR2 is SYDVKM. The CDR3 contains 12 residues. V lost 4 bases, J lost 9 bases, and 10 bases lay in between.

CDR3 coding DNA: TGTGCCAGTAGTATAGATGCTGTGGGGCAAGAGACCCAGTACTTC. Translation gives CASSIDAVGQETQYF. The chain has TRBV19 and TRBJ2-5; D gene unclear. Germline loops: CDR1 LNHDA, CDR2 SQIVND (reference sequence). Between the trimmed V and J ends, which lost 0 bases and 2 bases, there was a span of 10 bases. The CDR3 covers 15 residues.

The CDR3 sequence: CASSSLNRGSAEAFF. CDR3 coding DNA: TGCGCCAGCAGCTCCTTGAACAGGGGTAGCGCTGAAGCTTTCTTT. The chain joins TRBV5-1 to TRBJ1-1, with 7 nucleotides matching TRBD1. This CDR3 has 15 residues. Germline V gene lookup returns CDR1 SGHRS and CDR2 YFSETQ. Trimming removed 3 bases from V and 6 bases from J; junction bases left unmatched: 11.

The rearrangement links TRBV18 to TRBJ2-1; D is ambiguous. The CDR3 totals 14 residues. Per the germline V gene, CDR1 is KGHSH and CDR2 is LQKENI. V was cut by 2 bases and J by 9 bases, with 14 bases left in between. The CDR3 reads CASSPNYILGEQFF. The DNA for the CDR3 is TGTGCCAGCTCACCAAACTACATACTGGGTGAGCAGTTCTTC.

This clone was seen more than once but under ten times. The same CDR3 is also encoded by other DNA sequences in this sample. The chain has TRBV9 and TRBJ1-1, with D possibly matching TRBD1 (5 bases). Germline V gene lookup returns CDR1 SGDLS and CDR2 YYNGEE. V lost 1 base, J lost 0 bases, and 7 bases lay in between. The CDR3 totals 14 residues. The CDR3 coding sequence is TGTGCCAGCAGCGTAACGGGGGTGAACACTGAAGCTTTCTTT. Translating it yields CASSVTGVNTEAFF.

Turning to this clone: Different DNA sequences within this sample yield the same CDR3. The chain has TRBV19 and TRBJ1-5, with TRBD1 as a possible D gene (6 bases). The CDR3 totals 13 residues. The germline V gene has CDR1 LNHDA and CDR2 SQIVND (reference sequence). The V end lost 3 bases, the J end lost 6 bases, and 9 bases lay between the germline ends. CDR3 residues: CASSIRGGQPQHF. CDR3 nucleotides: TGTGCCAGTAGTATTAGGGGGGGTCAGCCCCAGCATTTT.

This clone was detected once. The chain uses TRBV2 and TRBJ2-6, with unresolved D. The CDR3 contains 13 residues. Germline CDR1 and CDR2: SNHLY and FYNNEI. The ends were cut back, 6 bases at V and 7 bases at J, with 10 bases in the middle. Here the CDR3 reads CASSPLIANVLTF. The CDR3 DNA reads TGTGCCAGCAGCCCGCTGATCGCCAACGTCCTGACTTTC.

V usage is TRBV25-1 and J usage is TRBJ1-2; D might be TRBD1 (6 bases). This CDR3 has 15 residues. Germline V gene sequence: CDR1 MGHDK, CDR2 SYGVNS. V was pared by 4 bases and J by 0 bases, with 12 bases between. The CDR3 here is CASSAGQSANYGYTF. The DNA for the CDR3 is TGTGCCAGCAGTGCCGGACAGTCAGCTAACTATGGCTACACCTTC.

The genes are TRBV5-8 and TRBJ2-5, with D perhaps matching TRBD2 (6 bases). CDR3 size: 15 residues. Trimming shortened V by 1 base and J by 4 bases, and 14 bases separated the two germline ends. The V gene's germline CDR1 is SGHTS and CDR2 YDEGEE. The CDR3 sequence: CASSLQGLRGETQYF. The CDR3 region has the DNA TGTGCCAGCAGCTTGCAGGGACTGAGGGGAGAGACCCAGTACTTC.

The chain recombines TRBV2 with TRBJ1-2; D gene uncertain. The CDR3 extends over 16 amino acids. V lost 5 bases, J lost 0 bases, and 16 bases lay in between. Germline loops: CDR1 SNHLY, CDR2 FYNNEI. CDR3 coding DNA: TGTGCCAGCAGTATTCGGGCGGCAGAAGCTAACTATGGCTACACCTTC. It is translated as CASSIRAAEANYGYTF.